The 20 T cell receptor beta chains below were found in one sample sequenced in a study of T cells in localized non-small cell lung cancer. The table came from immunoSEQ multiplex PCR; TCRdb's copy has only in-frame clones and leaves some out. The sample lists 2,000 or so clones, approximately 30% occurring once. Sample: normal lung tissue next to the tumor, taken before any cancer treatment. These TCRs come from a woman aged 35 to 70 with stage II lung adenocarcinoma.

The rearrangement uses TRBV2 and TRBJ2-7; tentatively, D is TRBD1 or TRBD2 (6 bases each). The CDR3 has 15 amino acids. Germline CDR1 SNHLY, CDR2 FYNNEI. V shed 6 bases and J shed 2 bases, with 17 bases lying between them. The DNA for the CDR3 is TGTGCCAGCAGCGTAGGGTCGGGGGCAACCTACGAGCAGTACTTC. It specifies CASSVGSGATYEQYF.

By share, this clone ranks as large. The rearrangement joins TRBV18 to TRBJ2-1; the match to TRBD1 covers 10 bases. V trimming: 5 bases; J trimming: 9 bases; junction bases outside the gene matches: 13. Per the germline V gene, CDR1 is KGHSH and CDR2 is LQKENI. The CDR3 length is 16 residues. CDR3 protein: CASSIMDRGKFVEQFF. CDR3 coding DNA: TGTGCCAGCTCAATTATGGACAGGGGGAAATTCGTTGAGCAGTTCTTC.

The chain links TRBV6-8 to TRBJ2-7; TRBD1 agrees at 7 bases. CDR3 length: 13 residues. The V and J ends lost 5 bases and 2 bases, in that order; junction bases with no gene match: 3. Germline lookup yields CDR1 MNHGY and CDR2 SAAAGT. CDR3: CASSVDRAYEQYF. As DNA, the CDR3 is TGTGCCAGCAGTGTCGACAGGGCCTACGAGCAGTACTTC.

The V call is TRBV10-2, the J call TRBJ1-3, with 9 bases fitting TRBD1. Germline CDR1 and CDR2: WSHSY and SAAADI. The ends lost 8 bases at V and 4 bases at J; junction bases unmatched: 9. CDR3 length: 15 residues. CDR3 DNA sequence: TGCGCCAGCCAAAAAGGGACAGGGCGCGGAAACACCATATATTTT. This sequence encodes CASQKGTGRGNTIYF.

This clone was seen more than once but under ten times. The J gene is TRBJ2-1, the V gene TRBV5-1; D may be TRBD1 (6 bases). Trimming left V 4 bases short and J 5 bases short, with 13 bases between. In germline, CDR1 is SGHRS, CDR2 YFSETQ. The CDR3 length is 14 residues. CDR3 loop: CASSDLGAHNEQFF. The CDR3 DNA sequence: TGCGCCAGCAGCGACCTGGGGGCCCACAATGAGCAGTTCTTC.

By sample fraction, this clone is medium-sized. V usage is TRBV12-2 and J usage is TRBJ2-2; the table's D gene call, TRBD1, was not cross checked with the DNA. TRBV12-2 is labeled a pseudogene. The CDR3 extends over 14 amino acids. The CDR3 nucleotides read TGTGCCACCTCAGGGGGCGCGGTCACCGGGGAGCTGTTTTTT. It yields the protein CATSGGAVTGELFF.

This clone was counted only a few times. The chain carries TRBV19 and TRBJ2-2; TRBD2 is a possible D gene (7 bases). The germline CDR1 and CDR2 sequences are LNHDA and SQIVND (reference sequence). This CDR3 is 16 amino acids long. V was pared by 11 bases and J by 0 bases, with 19 bases between. The CDR3 spells CAAGEGGKTNTGELFF. The DNA for the CDR3 is TGTGCCGCTGGGGAGGGGGGAAAAACGAACACCGGGGAGCTGTTTTTT.

This clone was found a few times. The chain carries TRBV6-8 and TRBJ1-2; D is ambiguous. The germline V gene has CDR1 MNHGY and CDR2 SAAAGT. This CDR3 contains 14 residues. The germline V and J ends were trimmed by 2 bases and 8 bases, with 15 bases remaining between them. The CDR3 region is CASSYGRGTEGYTF. The CDR3 coding sequence is TGTGCCAGCAGTTACGGGCGGGGTACTGAAGGCTACACCTTC.

This clone was picked up a small number of times. The CDR3 sequence: CASSLKTGGQTGELFF. CDR3 nucleotides: TGTGCCAGCAGTTTAAAGACGGGGGGTCAAACCGGGGAGCTGTTTTTT. The chain recombines TRBV27 with TRBJ2-2; 7 nucleotides agree with TRBD2. V shed 2 bases, J shed 5 bases, and the junction held 8 bases outside the gene matches. This CDR3 comprises 16 residues. Germline assignment: CDR1 MNHEY and CDR2 SMNVEV (reference sequence).

The DNA for the CDR3 is TGTGCCAGCAGCCAGACTAGCGGGTTGATGGATGAGCAGTTCTTC. Translation: CASSQTSGLMDEQFF. The chain employs TRBV9 and TRBJ2-1; TRBD2 matches at 10 bases. The CDR3 consists of 15 residues. The V gene's germline CDR1 is SGDLS and CDR2 YYNGEE. Losses at the gene ends were 4 bases for V and 8 bases for J; bases not matched to a gene: 9.

The V call is TRBV15, the J call TRBJ1-2; D gene uncertain. The V gene lost 0 bases and the J gene lost 2 bases, with 10 bases spanning the gap. Germline V CDR1 and CDR2: LNHNV, YYDKDF (reference sequence). The CDR3 is made up of 15 amino acids. CDR3 DNA: TGTGCCACCAGCAGAGATGGGGATCCGAACTATGGCTACACCTTC. It translates to CATSRDGDPNYGYTF.

This chain links TRBV28 with TRBJ2-3; D unresolved. CDR1 is MDHEN, CDR2 SYDVKM, per germline. V lost 7 bases and J lost 8, with 13 bases in between. The CDR3 totals 12 residues. The CDR3 loop is CASTGGDGTQYF. The CDR3 DNA reads TGTGCCAGCACCGGTGGAGACGGTACGCAGTATTTT.

This clone is medium-sized by share. CDR3 sequence (DNA): TGTGCCAGCAGTTACTCGAATCCGGGTTATAGCAATCAGCCCCAGCATTTT. Protein: CASSYSNPGYSNQPQHF. This rearrangement joins TRBV6-8 to TRBJ1-5; D remains unclear. Germline CDR1 reads MNHGY; CDR2 reads SAAAGT. Trimming pared 0 bases from V and 0 bases from J, leaving 12 bases between. The length of the CDR3 is 17 residues.

The chain uses TRBV6-8 and TRBJ2-1, with D hard to call. V lost 7 bases to trimming and J lost 8 bases, with 24 bases between them. The germline V gene has CDR1 MNHGY and CDR2 SAAAGT. There are 16 residues in the CDR3. In DNA form, the CDR3 reads TGTGCCAGCATTAGGGCCCCGGTTGGTTATAGGGATGAGCAGTTCTTC. Protein: CASIRAPVGYRDEQFF.

The rearrangement uses TRBV28 and TRBJ2-7; D gene uncertain. With 6 bases removed from V and 1 base from J, the gap between germline ends came to 10 bases. CDR1 and CDR2 from the germline V gene are MDHEN and SYDVKM. The CDR3 has 13 amino acids. This CDR3 is CASRKSSSYEQYF. CDR3 in DNA: TGTGCCAGCAGGAAGAGTTCTTCCTACGAGCAGTACTTC.

This clone is categorized as medium-sized. The chain combines TRBV6-8 with TRBJ2-3; tentatively, D is TRBD2 (6 bases). Germline V CDR1 and CDR2: MNHGY, SAAAGT. The CDR3 totals 15 residues. Trimming took 4 bases from V and 3 from J, leaving 14 bases between them. The CDR3 coding sequence is TGTGCCAGCAGTTCCGACGGGGGACCTACAGATACGCAGTATTTT. It yields the protein CASSSDGGPTDTQYF.

This clone was counted only a few times. The chain uses TRBV7-7 and TRBJ1-3; D unclear. The CDR3 extends over 14 amino acids. V was shortened by 6 bases and J by 3 bases, with 12 bases between the two germline ends. Germline lookup yields CDR1 SSHAT and CDR2 FNYEAQ (reference sequence). The CDR3 nucleotides read TGTGCCAGCAGGGAGGGAACGAGTGGAAACACCATATATTTT. Protein product: CASREGTSGNTIYF.

This clone appeared a few times. The CDR3 reads CASCGGYQPQHF. The DNA of the CDR3 is TGTGCCAGCTGCGGCGGATATCAGCCCCAGCATTTT. The chain joins TRBV12-5 to TRBJ1-5; D is unclear. Germline CDR1 reads LGHNT; CDR2 reads FRNRAP. The CDR3 consists of 12 residues. The whole variable domain, filled in from reference TRBV12-5 and TRBJ1-5, reads DARVTQTPRHKVTEMGQEVTMRCQPILGHNTVFWYRQTMMQGLELLAYFRNRAPLDDSGMPKDRFSAEMPDATLATLKIQPSEPRDSAVYFCASCGGYQPQHFGDGTRLSIL.

The chain links TRBV29-1 to TRBJ2-7; 8 bases align to TRBD1. With 4 bases clipped from V and 5 bases from J, the junction kept 13 bases outside the gene matches. Germline V lookup: CDR1 SQVTM, CDR2 ANQGSEA. CDR3 size: 15 residues. DNA of the CDR3: TGCAGCGTTGTTCCGGTAGGCAGGGGGCTCGACGAGCAGTACTTC. This sequence encodes CSVVPVGRGLDEQYF.

This chain uses TRBV19 with TRBJ1-6; maybe TRBD1 (5 bases). The germline V gene has CDR1 LNHDA and CDR2 SQIVND (reference sequence). The CDR3 covers 15 residues. Trimming removed 3 bases from V and 8 bases from J, with 14 bases in between. CDR3 amino acids: CASSISGQGYSPLHF. The DNA for the CDR3 is TGTGCCAGTAGTATCTCGGGGCAGGGATATTCACCCCTCCACTTT.